The TCR beta chain under discussion was sequenced for a study of shared clonotypes between healthy human individuals. Study in general: CD4 naive cells filled three plates per donor, CD4 memory three, CD8 naive two and CD8 memory one.

On this clone itself: Antigen: not known.

Donors included only healthy HIV-negative adults lacking recent acute infections or vaccinations. The donors were all Caucasian adults (living in Nashville, Tennessee). Clones were sequenced by immunoSEQ multiplex PCR, and TCRdb holds only the in-frame ones, with some missing. The sample has about 1.1 million clones, approximately 80% seen once. V lost 6 bases and J 3 bases, leaving 16 bases between the germline ends. This CDR3 is 15 amino acids long. The germline V gene encodes CDR1 SGHAT and CDR2 FQNNGV. Regarding the study as a whole: The sampled material consisted only of blood, and tissue repertoires are likely to differ.

The receptor comes from a man aged 18 to 35 in good health. Some clones in this sample may be carry-over from other donors' samples. This sequence joins TRBV11-2 and TRBJ2-3, with D possibly being TRBD2 (5 bases). The sequenced material came from memory CD4+ T cells from PBMCs. Subset given: CD45RA-negative fraction. The CDR3 region is CASRRPGLSTDTQYF. As DNA, the CDR3 is TGTGCCAGCAGACGGCCGGGGTTATCGACAGATACGCAGTATTTT.